The rows below give T cell receptor beta chains drawn from one sample of a study of blood T cell repertoires in COVID-19. Sequencing was performed with immunoSEQ multiplex PCR; in TCRdb, only in-frame clones are kept and a portion is missing. This table holds 300,000 or so clones, roughly 90% found once. The sequenced material came from PBMCs or T cells enriched from blood (not recorded which). These receptors originate from a woman in her 50s who had been exposed to COVID-19. CDR3s include the opening cysteine and the closing phenylalanine or tryptophan. The order of the fields is clone size, V gene, J gene, D gene, CDR3 protein, CDR3 DNA. A D gene is named only where the DNA matches it firmly. Clone sizes are given selectively: once, few, many, or a class where the clone is expanded.

clone_size: .
v_call: TRBV3-1/TRBV3-2
j_call: TRBJ1-2
d_call: .
cdr3_aa: CASSPGDTMGYTF
cdr3_nt: TGTGCCAGCAGCCCGGGGGATACTATGGGCTACACCTTC

clone_size: .
v_call: TRBV2
j_call: TRBJ2-3
d_call: .
cdr3_aa: CASSASSGLVKDTQYF
cdr3_nt: TGTGCCAGCAGTGCCAGCTCGGGGTTGGTGAAAGATACGCAGTATTTT

clone_size: once
v_call: TRBV2
j_call: TRBJ1-5
d_call: .
cdr3_aa: CASSRGQSNQPQHF
cdr3_nt: TGTGCCAGCAGTAGAGGGCAGAGCAATCAGCCCCAGCATTTT

clone_size: .
v_call: TRBV28
j_call: TRBJ1-4
d_call: TRBD1
cdr3_aa: CASSLDRGNEKLFF
cdr3_nt: TGTGCCAGCAGCCTGGACAGGGGAAATGAAAAACTGTTTTTT

clone_size: .
v_call: TRBV4-2
j_call: TRBJ1-5
d_call: .
cdr3_aa: CASSQDSQGNQPQHF
cdr3_nt: TGTGCCAGCAGCCAAGATAGCCAGGGAAATCAGCCCCAGCATTTT

clone_size: .
v_call: TRBV18
j_call: TRBJ1-1
d_call: .
cdr3_aa: CASSPLQENTEAFF
cdr3_nt: TGTGCCAGCTCACCCCTCCAGGAGAACACTGAAGCTTTCTTT

clone_size: .
v_call: TRBV25-1
j_call: TRBJ1-3
d_call: .
cdr3_aa: CASSELAVSSGNTIYF
cdr3_nt: TGTGCCAGCAGTGAATTAGCGGTGAGCTCTGGAAACACCATATATTTT

clone_size: .
v_call: TRBV6-5
j_call: TRBJ1-2
d_call: .
cdr3_aa: CASSLGVNYGYTF
cdr3_nt: TGTGCCAGCAGTTTGGGAGTTAACTATGGCTACACCTTC

clone_size: .
v_call: TRBV19
j_call: TRBJ2-6
d_call: .
cdr3_aa: CASSTRLISGANVLTF
cdr3_nt: TGTGCCAGTAGTACCCGACTCATATCTGGGGCCAACGTCCTGACTTTC

clone_size: .
v_call: TRBV28
j_call: TRBJ1-4
d_call: .
cdr3_aa: CASRSVGAGEKLFF
cdr3_nt: TGTGCCAGCAGGTCCGTCGGAGCAGGGGAAAAACTGTTTTTT

clone_size: .
v_call: TRBV19
j_call: TRBJ1-2
d_call: TRBD1
cdr3_aa: CASTNPRTGGGSGYTF
cdr3_nt: TGTGCCAGTACCAACCCCCGGACAGGGGGAGGTAGTGGCTACACCTTC

clone_size: few
v_call: TRBV12-3/TRBV12-4
j_call: TRBJ1-1
d_call: .
cdr3_aa: CATKGVSEAFF
cdr3_nt: TGTGCCACCAAGGGGGTTTCGGAAGCTTTCTTT

clone_size: .
v_call: TRBV6-5
j_call: TRBJ1-1
d_call: .
cdr3_aa: CASTTVTNTEAFF
cdr3_nt: TGTGCCAGCACAACGGTTACGAACACTGAAGCTTTCTTT

clone_size: .
v_call: TRBV7-6
j_call: TRBJ2-7
d_call: TRBD2
cdr3_aa: CASSFESGGHLLNEQYF
cdr3_nt: TGTGCCAGCAGCTTTGAGTCGGGGGGGCACCTTCTGAACGAGCAGTACTTC

clone_size: .
v_call: TRBV19
j_call: TRBJ1-2
d_call: TRBD1
cdr3_aa: CASSSHRDRANYGYTF
cdr3_nt: TGTGCCAGTAGTTCTCACCGGGACAGGGCTAACTATGGCTACACCTTC

clone_size: .
v_call: TRBV4-1
j_call: TRBJ2-3
d_call: TRBD2
cdr3_aa: CASSQDPERGAGYTQYF
cdr3_nt: TGCGCCAGCAGCCAAGATCCCGAGCGGGGGGCAGGGTATACGCAGTATTTT

clone_size: .
v_call: TRBV5-4
j_call: TRBJ1-2
d_call: TRBD1
cdr3_aa: CASSYRGTNGYTF
cdr3_nt: TGTGCCAGCAGTTACAGGGGTACGAATGGCTACACCTTC

clone_size: few
v_call: TRBV7-2
j_call: TRBJ2-1
d_call: .
cdr3_aa: CASSLRFTGNEQFF
cdr3_nt: TGTGCCAGCAGCTTAAGATTTACTGGCAATGAGCAGTTCTTC